Listed below are T cell receptor beta chains from one sample, sequenced in a study of blood T cell repertoires in COVID-19. The assay was immunoSEQ multiplex PCR, and TCRdb's table has in-frame clones only and misses some. The table lists 170,000 or so clones, 86% of them singletons. Sequencing was carried out using peripheral blood. The source of these receptors is a man over 45 with active or convalescent COVID-19. Both conserved end residues are part of each CDR3. Each record gives: clone size, CDR3 length, V gene, J gene, D gene, CDR3 DNA, CDR3 protein. A D gene is named only where the DNA matches it firmly. Clone size is not always given. Where it is, it says once, few, many or a class for expanded clones.

>-|16|TRBV7-2|TRBJ2-6|-
TGTGCCAGCAGCTTAACAGCTTACTCTGGGGCCAACGTCCTGACTTTC
CASSLTAYSGANVLTF
>-|16|TRBV11-2|TRBJ2-1|-
TGTGCCAGCAGCCCGGACCTGGGGGGAGCCGGGGTTGAGCAGTTCTTC
CASSPDLGGAGVEQFF
>-|16|TRBV11-3|TRBJ2-7|TRBD1
TGTGCCAGCAGCTCCTCCCACGGGACAGAGCCTATAGAGCAGTACTTC
CASSSSHGTEPIEQYF
>-|18|TRBV6-2/TRBV6-3|TRBJ2-1|TRBD2
TGTGCCAGCAGTTATGAGACTAGCGGGAGTTCCTCCTACAATGAGCAGTTCTTC
CASSYETSGSSSYNEQFF
>-|14|TRBV7-8|TRBJ2-7|TRBD2
TGTGCCAGCAGCTCCCGACTAGCCACCTACGAGCAGTACTTC
CASSSRLATYEQYF
>-|13|TRBV6-5|TRBJ2-7|-
TGTGCCAGCAGTAGGACAGACTCCTACGAGCAGTACTTC
CASSRTDSYEQYF
>-|14|TRBV9|TRBJ1-2|-
TGTGCCAGCAGCGTAGAGGGGGGGCTAGGTGGCTACACCTTC
CASSVEGGLGGYTF
>-|19|TRBV27|TRBJ2-7|-
TGTGCCAACCTCCTATGGAGGGGGCCACCATTCGATCAGAACGGCGAGCAGTACTTC
CANLLWRGPPFDQNGEQYF
>-|15|TRBV6-1|TRBJ1-4|-
TGTGCCAGCAGTGAACCAGGGGCTGAGGCCGAAAAACTGTTTTTT
CASSEPGAEAEKLFF
>-|12|TRBV2|TRBJ1-4|-
TGTGCCAGCAGTGACCGCCTTACCCGGCTGTTTTTT
CASSDRLTRLFF
>-|13|TRBV7-9|TRBJ2-1|-
TGTGCCAGCAGCGAATTGTTGGGAGATGAGCAGTTCTTC
CASSELLGDEQFF
>once|12|TRBV6-6|TRBJ1-1|-
TGTGCCAGCAGTTACGGGGCCACTGAAGCTTTCTTT
CASSYGATEAFF
>-|13|TRBV7-8|TRBJ2-5|-
TGTGCCAGCAGCTTAGTCCAGCAAGAGACCCAGTACTTC
CASSLVQQETQYF
>-|13|TRBV12-5|TRBJ1-1|-
TGTGCTAGTGGTTTGAGGAGGAACACTGAAGCTTTCTTT
CASGLRRNTEAFF
>-|17|TRBV11-2|TRBJ2-1|TRBD2
TGTGCCAGCAGCTTAGAGCTAGCGGGGGGGCTTTACAATGAGCAGTTCTTC
CASSLELAGGLYNEQFF
>-|18|TRBV4-2|TRBJ2-2|-
TGTGCCAGCAGCCAAGATTTTAGGCTCGCAGGAACCCCCGGGGAGCTGTTTTTT
CASSQDFRLAGTPGELFF
>-|17|TRBV27|TRBJ2-1|TRBD2
TGTGCCAGCAGTTTATCGGGACTAGCGGGGGGTGACAATGAGCAGTTCTTC
CASSLSGLAGGDNEQFF
>-|15|TRBV4-1|TRBJ1-1|-
TGCGCCAGCAGCCAAGATTCCGAGGGTGGATGGCGAGCTTTCTTT
CASSQDSEGGWRAFF
>-|14|TRBV19|TRBJ1-4|-
TGTGCCAGTAGTATCTACGGAACTAATGAAAAACTGTTTTTT
CASSIYGTNEKLFF
>-|16|TRBV24-1|TRBJ2-5|TRBD2
TGTGCCACCAGTGACCGGACTAGCGGGGGTTTGGAGACCCAGTACTTC
CATSDRTSGGLETQYF
>-|14|TRBV11-3|TRBJ1-1|-
TGTGCCAGCAGCTTGGTATTGGACAGTGAAAAAGCTTTCTTT
CASSLVLDSEKAFF
>-|18|TRBV14|TRBJ1-5|-
TGTGCCAGCAGCCAAGATCGGTCGCAGGGCGATAGCAATCAGCCCCAGCATTTT
CASSQDRSQGDSNQPQHF
>-|14|TRBV7-3|TRBJ2-5|TRBD1
TGTGCCAGCAGCGCGACAGGGGGAGTAGAGACCCAGTACTTC
CASSATGGVETQYF
>-|15|TRBV28|TRBJ2-5|TRBD2
TGTGCCAGCTCCGGGACTAGCGGGATGGGAGAGACCCAGTACTTC
CASSGTSGMGETQYF
>-|12|TRBV12-3/TRBV12-4|TRBJ1-2|-
TGTGCCAGCGCATCGGGGGACTATGGCTACACCTTC
CASASGDYGYTF